This passage covers 2 T cell receptor beta chains from one sample sequenced in a study of blood T cell repertoires in COVID-19 (TCRdb year 2020). The method behind the library was the immunoSEQ multiplex PCR assay. What TCRdb holds here is the immuneACCESS table cut down to in-frame rearrangements. Part of the clones is not present; checked against another copy, under half of the missing clones reflect an unresolved V gene, and the others are unexplained. Recorded for this sample are 150,000 to 200,000 clones; about 80% of them occurred a single time. The ten largest clones capture approximately 12% of the sample. Source material: PBMCs or T cells enriched from blood (not recorded which). These receptors were taken from a man aged 45 to 65 who had recovered from COVID-19.

This chain connects TRBV7-3 to TRBJ1-5, with D hard to call. The CDR3 length is 15 residues. Germline V gives CDR1 SGHTA, CDR2 FQGTGA. The V gene lost 1 base and the J gene lost 4 bases, with 11 bases spanning the gap. The CDR3 loop reads CASSLNAGRNQPQHF. The CDR3, as DNA: TGTGCCAGCAGCTTAAATGCTGGCCGAAATCAGCCCCAGCATTTT.

V usage is TRBV5-1 and J usage is TRBJ2-1, with 10 bases aligning to TRBD2. Germline V gene data show CDR1 as SGHRS and CDR2 as YFSETQ. The ends lost 5 bases at V and 2 bases at J; junction bases unmatched: 7. This CDR3 has 16 amino acids. CDR3 amino acids: CASRPLAGPTYNEQFF. Written as DNA, the CDR3 is TGCGCCAGCAGACCACTAGCGGGGCCAACCTACAATGAGCAGTTCTTC.